This T cell receptor delta chain derives from a study of Vδ1+ human thymocytes. Study-level results: In the thymus, TRG and TRD repertoires looked highly polyclonal with Gaussian CDR3 lengths. Thymic delta-chain repertoires held approximately 20% Vdelta2 sequences and few Vdelta3, despite high sort purity.

The CDR3 consists of 14 residues. Per germline, CDR1 TSWWSYY and CDR2 QGS. V was clipped by 7 bases and J by 3 bases, with 15 bases between them. Sequences come from RNA converted to cDNA by reverse transcription. Pooled V-gene forward primers with one constant-region reverse primer generated the CDR3 amplicons by multiplex PCR. TCRdb re-called the multiplex PCR reads via CATT. The sample contains about 25,000 delta-chain clones, 25% to 30% of which appear only once. Note on this clone: Its antigen is not identified.

Vdelta1+ thymocyte sorts reached between about 97% and 99.6% purity. The specimen sequenced was Vdelta1+ gamma-delta thymocytes from the thymus. Specified subset: FACS-sorted CD3+ TCRalphabeta- TCRVdelta1+ TCRVdelta2- thymocytes. The receptor was derived from a boy under three years old who had congenital heart surgery. The chain uses TRDV1 and TRDJ1; the D gene is possibly TRDD2 (5 bases). CDR3 in amino acids: CALAPTPSADKLIF. The DNA of the CDR3 is TGTGCTCTTGCCCCAACCCCTTCGGCCGATAAACTCATCTTT.